This T cell receptor (beta chain) emerged from a study of blood T cell repertoires in COVID-19 (dated by TCRdb to 2020 to 2022). Study-wide context: The collaborator samples originated in the United States, Italy and Spain and spanned the acute and convalescent phases of COVID-19. The material from the prospective study consisted of cDNA or gDNA derived from T cells, B-cell-depleted T cells, or PBMCs. Subjects who had been exposed to COVID-19, were actively infected with it, or had recovered from it provided the deeply sampled blood TCRbeta repertoires that made up the dataset. The repertoires were released in a freely available public database meant as a resource for research on the immune response to SARS-CoV-2. The samples were drawn from two sources: the first 160 participants of the ongoing ImmuneRACE study, and 1,254 subjects contributed by 6 global collaborators. A de-identified subject ID, COVID-19 status, age in years and sex were almost always included in the sample metadata. Where HLA class I and class II types were available, the types were taken from metadata supplied by the sample provider, not from assay-based typing.

The collaborating institutions used their own protocols to collect whole blood in K2EDTA tubes. For TCRbeta analysis, collaborators shipped samples in one of three forms: frozen whole blood, isolated PBMCs, or DNA extracted from either of those sample types. Overall study results and their limits: Clinical and demographic metadata were provided uncurated, with the amount varying by source and participant.

With regard to this clone: Its target antigen remains unknown. No per-base quality is available; no much larger clone lies one base away.

The immunoSEQ Assay, a bias-controlled multiplex PCR, was used to amplify TCRbeta CDR3 regions from genomic DNA. In the original analysis: The number of nucleated cells in each sample was estimated by amplification of reference gene primers within the assay. To quantify the absolute abundance of each unique TCRbeta CDR3 rearrangement, sequence reads were collapsed and filtered. Productive Simpson clonality was computed per sample as the square root of Simpson's diversity index over productive rearrangements. The source is immuneACCESS, and TCRdb retained only in-frame sequences with V and J called. Part of the clones is not carried over; for the studies checked, unresolved V genes explain less than half of this, and the remainder is unexplained. D and trimming come from the DNA, and the V and J calls and clone size come from that table. This sample is represented by about 120,000 clones; around nine tenths of them were singletons. The leading ten clones occupy about 2% of the sample.

V is reduced by 0 bases and J by 8 bases, leaving a spacing of 11 bases between them. The CDR1 and CDR2 encoded by the germline V gene are SGHRS and YFSETQ. The CDR3 contains 13 residues, cysteine and phenylalanine counted. The sequence is cut down to CDR3 DNA, 39 bases in frame from base 1. The clonotype originates from a woman in her 50s with acute or convalescent COVID-19. Here the chain combines TRBV5-1 and TRBJ1-1, with a weak D call of TRBD1 (6 bases match). Sequencing was performed on peripheral blood. The DNA sequence is given as TGCGCCAGCAGCTTGGGACAGGTCTCGGAAGCTTTCTTT. Its coded protein is CASSLGQVSEAFF.